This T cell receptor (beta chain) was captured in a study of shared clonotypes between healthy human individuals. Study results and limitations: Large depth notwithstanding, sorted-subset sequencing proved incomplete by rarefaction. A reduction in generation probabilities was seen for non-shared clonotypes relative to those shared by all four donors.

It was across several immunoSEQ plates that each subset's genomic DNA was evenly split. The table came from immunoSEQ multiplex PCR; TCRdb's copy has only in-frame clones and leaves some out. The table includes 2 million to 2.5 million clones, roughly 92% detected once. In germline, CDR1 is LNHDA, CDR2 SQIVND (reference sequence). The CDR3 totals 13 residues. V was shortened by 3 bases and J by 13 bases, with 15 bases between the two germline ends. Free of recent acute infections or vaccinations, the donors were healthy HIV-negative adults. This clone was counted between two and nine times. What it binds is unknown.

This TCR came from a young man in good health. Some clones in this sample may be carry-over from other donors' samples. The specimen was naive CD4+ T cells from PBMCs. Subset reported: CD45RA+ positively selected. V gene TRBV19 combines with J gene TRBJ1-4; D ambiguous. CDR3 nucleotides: TGTGCCAGTAGTATCGAACTGACGCTGGGACTGTTTTTT. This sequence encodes CASSIELTLGLFF.